The rows below give T cell receptor beta chains drawn from one sample of a study of graft-versus-host responses after intestinal transplantation. The data were produced by immunoSEQ multiplex PCR, yet TCRdb's version contains in-frame clones alone and is incomplete. The sample lists 12,000 to 15,000 clones; roughly a third were seen once. Specimen: alloreactive CD8+ T cells from a mixed lymphocyte reaction culture, collected before intestinal transplant. The receptors stem from a human patient who received an intestinal transplant. Both conserved end residues are part of each CDR3. D genes are given only for firm matches. Clone size is given for some rows only: seen once, a few or many times, or a class if the clone is expanded.

d_call j_call v_call clone_size cdr3_nt cdr3_aa
NA TRBJ2-1 TRBV4-3 NA TGCGCCAGCAGCCAAGATAGGGTAGTGCCCGCGGGTGAGCAGTTCTTC CASSQDRVVPAGEQFF
NA TRBJ1-1 TRBV27 NA TGTGCCAGCAGTTCCCCCGGACAGCCAAGTGAAGCTTTCTTT CASSSPGQPSEAFF
TRBD1 TRBJ1-1 TRBV4-3 NA TGCGCCAGCGGCAGACAGGGAATGAACACTGAAGCTTTCTTT CASGRQGMNTEAFF
TRBD1 TRBJ2-7 TRBV2 NA TGTGCCAGCAGCCCCGGGACAGGGACCTCCTACGAGCAGTACTTC CASSPGTGTSYEQYF
TRBD1 TRBJ1-2 TRBV27 NA TGTGCCAGCAGATATACAGGGGTCGCGAATGGCTACACCTTC CASRYTGVANGYTF
TRBD2 TRBJ2-3 TRBV5-4 NA TGTGCCAGCAGCGGGGGACTAGCGGTCACAGATACGCAGTATTTT CASSGGLAVTDTQYF
TRBD2 TRBJ2-5 TRBV12-5 NA TGTGCTAGTGGTTCCCCCGGGGGGGCGAGTCAAGAGACCCAGTACTTC CASGSPGGASQETQYF
NA TRBJ2-6 TRBV5-6 NA TGTGCCAGCAGCTTTGCAGGGTCTGGGGCCAACGTCCTGACTTTC CASSFAGSGANVLTF
TRBD1 TRBJ2-7 TRBV29-1 NA TGCAGCGTTGAAGAGACCCCGGGACAGGGGGCTTACGAGCAGTACTTC CSVEETPGQGAYEQYF
NA TRBJ2-3 TRBV9 few TGTGCCAGCAATTTTGGAGCTAGCACAGATACGCAGTATTTT CASNFGASTDTQYF
TRBD2 TRBJ2-3 TRBV4-2 NA TGTGCCAGCAGCCAAGTAGCGGGGACCAGCACAGATACGCAGTATTTT CASSQVAGTSTDTQYF
TRBD2 TRBJ2-3 TRBV15 few TGTGCCACCAGCAGAACGACTAGCGGGGTTGGCACAGATACGCAGTATTTT CATSRTTSGVGTDTQYF
NA TRBJ1-5 TRBV18 once TGTGCCAGCTCACCAAGTAGAGATCAGCCCCAGCATTTT CASSPSRDQPQHF
TRBD1 TRBJ2-5 TRBV2 few TGTGCCAGCACGGGACAGAACCAAGAGACCCAGTACTTC CASTGQNQETQYF
NA TRBJ2-5 TRBV7-9 few TGTGCCAGCAACCCGACAAACCAAGAGACCCAGTACTTC CASNPTNQETQYF
NA TRBJ1-2 TRBV7-9 NA TGTGCCAGCAGCCCCCTCGCGCGCGATGGCTACACCTTC CASSPLARDGYTF
NA TRBJ1-1 TRBV27 NA TGTGCCAGCAGACAGAACACTGAAGCTTTCTTT CASRQNTEAFF
NA TRBJ1-6 TRBV6-6 NA TGTGCCAGCACCTCCGAGCTTGGGAGTTCACCCCTCCACTTT CASTSELGSSPLHF
TRBD2 TRBJ2-7 TRBV6-1 NA TGTGCCAGCAGACTCGGGGGGGAAGGATACGAGCAGTACTTC CASRLGGEGYEQYF
NA TRBJ1-2 TRBV30 NA TGTGCCTGGAGTGCCCTCGGGGGTGGCTATGGCTACACCTTC CAWSALGGGYGYTF
NA TRBJ2-7 TRBV30 NA TGTGCCTGGGATTGGGGGGGCGGTGTCGAGCAGTACTTC CAWDWGGGVEQYF
TRBD1 TRBJ1-4 TRBV11-3 once TGTGCCAGCAGCTCTTATGACAGGGGAGCGGAAAAACTGTTTTTT CASSSYDRGAEKLFF
NA TRBJ2-2 TRBV7-6 NA TGTGCCAGCAGCTTAGGCGCCGGGGAGCTGTTTTTT CASSLGAGELFF
TRBD1 TRBJ2-1 TRBV7-9 few TGTGCCAGCAGCTTAGATGCAGGGGGCTACAATGAGCAGTTCTTC CASSLDAGGYNEQFF
NA TRBJ2-4 TRBV14 NA TGTGCCAGCAGCCAAGGCTGGAGGTCGGATAAAAACATTCAGTACTTC CASSQGWRSDKNIQYF
TRBD1 TRBJ1-1 TRBV19 few TGTGCCAGTAGTATCGGTCCAGGGGGATATACTGAAGCTTTCTTT CASSIGPGGYTEAFF
TRBD2 TRBJ2-1 TRBV7-2 NA TGTGCCAGCAGCACCCAACTAGCGGGGGGGTTATATGAGCAGTTCTTC CASSTQLAGGLYEQFF
NA TRBJ1-1 TRBV30 NA TGTGCCTGGAGTGTGATGGGGGGAACTGAAGCTTTCTTT CAWSVMGGTEAFF
NA TRBJ2-7 TRBV7-9 medium-sized TGTGCCAGCAGCCCGGGACTGCGCTACGAGCAGTACTTC CASSPGLRYEQYF
NA TRBJ1-5 TRBV27 NA TGTGCCAGCAGTTTTCTGTCAGGGCGTTGGCAGCCCCAGCATTTT CASSFLSGRWQPQHF
NA TRBJ2-7 TRBV18 NA TGTGCCAGCTCGCCAGACAGTTACGAGCAGTACTTC CASSPDSYEQYF
NA TRBJ2-7 TRBV10-2 NA TGCGCCAGCAGTGCAGGGCCGTCCTACGAGCAGTACTTC CASSAGPSYEQYF
NA TRBJ1-5 TRBV5-6 NA TGTGCCAGCAGCTCACAGGGCTATCAGCCCCAGCATTTT CASSSQGYQPQHF
NA TRBJ2-7 TRBV14 NA TGTGCCAGCAGCCGTGGACAGTCGATCTACGAGCAGTACTTC CASSRGQSIYEQYF
NA TRBJ1-6 TRBV6-1 NA TGTGCCAGCAGGCGCATCTTCTCACCCCTCCACTTT CASRRIFSPLHF
TRBD1 TRBJ1-1 TRBV19 NA TGTGCCAGTATGGACAGGCGCGGCACTGAAGCTTTCTTT CASMDRRGTEAFF
NA TRBJ2-1 TRBV4-3 NA TGCGCCAGCAGCCAAGCCTGGTTAATAGGACAGGAGCAGTTCTTC CASSQAWLIGQEQFF
TRBD1 TRBJ1-6 TRBV2 few TGTGCCAGCAGTGAAGGGACAGGCTATAATTCACCCCTCCACTTT CASSEGTGYNSPLHF
NA TRBJ2-7 TRBV27 few TGTGCCAGCAGTCCCCAACAGAGCTCCTACGAGCAGTACTTC CASSPQQSSYEQYF
TRBD1 TRBJ1-1 TRBV27 NA TGTGCCAGCAGTTATCGACAGGGGGCTAACACTGAAGCTTTCTTT CASSYRQGANTEAFF
NA TRBJ2-7 TRBV11-2 few TGTGCCAGCAGCTTAGAAGTCTCGGTATCCTACGAGCAGTACTTC CASSLEVSVSYEQYF
NA TRBJ2-7 TRBV11-2 few TGTGCCAGCAGCTTCGGGGTCGGGTCCTACGAGCAGTACTTC CASSFGVGSYEQYF
NA TRBJ2-5 TRBV11-3 few TGTGCCAGCAGCTCCTGGGCGTTGCTTGAGACCCAGTACTTC CASSSWALLETQYF
NA TRBJ2-5 TRBV28 few TGTGCCAGCAGCGGACAGTCAGAGACCCAGTACTTC CASSGQSETQYF
NA TRBJ1-1 TRBV27 NA TGTGCCAGCAGTTTATTTGGGGGGGCTTTCGAAGCTTTCTTT CASSLFGGAFEAFF
TRBD1 TRBJ1-1 TRBV19 NA TGTGCCAGTAGTATGATAGGAGGGGGCTCCACTGAAGCTTTCTTT CASSMIGGGSTEAFF